The source of this T cell receptor (beta chain) is a study of identical twins. The sample holds a few counts of this clonotype. Trimming pared 0 bases from V and 0 bases from J, leaving 9 bases between. The CDR3 covers 16 residues. Germline V gene sequence: CDR1 MNHEY, CDR2 SVGAGI. TCRdb redid the calling of the 5' RACE reads with MiXCR, one entry per CDR3 protein. Seen here are approximately 890,000 distinct CDR3 sequences, around 12% observed once, and the top ten hold about 1.5%. This sample also belongs to another study, concerning yellow fever vaccine responses in identical twins.

The rearrangement uses TRBV6-5 and TRBJ1-3; D unresolved. Sample: PBMCs. The source is a woman aged 18-30 years in good health. The CDR3 coding sequence is TGTGCCAGCAGTTACTCGTACCCGACCTCTGGAAACACCATATATTTT. This codes for CASSYSYPTSGNTIYF.